Listed below are T cell receptor beta chains from one sample, sequenced in a study of T cell clonotyping in hematopoietic cell transplantation. The data were produced by immunoSEQ multiplex PCR, yet TCRdb's version contains in-frame clones alone and is incomplete. The sample lists 35,000 to 50,000 clones, roughly 96% occurring once. Sequenced sample: peripheral blood mononuclear cells. The receptors stem from a man aged 25 to 40 in good health. Some clones in this sample may be carry-over from other donors' samples. CDR3s include the opening cysteine and the closing phenylalanine or tryptophan. Fields, in order: D gene, J gene, V gene, clone size, CDR3 protein. The D gene is left open where the match is weak. Clone size appears in some rows only: once, few, many, or a class for an expanded clone.

D: NA
J: TRBJ1-1
V: TRBV2
size: NA
CDR3: CASNGALGKFTEAFF

D: TRBD1
J: TRBJ1-6
V: TRBV29-1
size: NA
CDR3: CSVRTGLDNSPLHF

D: NA
J: TRBJ1-2
V: TRBV5-6
size: NA
CDR3: CASSPGPSRTNYGYTF

D: TRBD2
J: TRBJ2-5
V: TRBV27
size: NA
CDR3: CASSPSAGGQETQYF

D: TRBD2
J: TRBJ2-1
V: TRBV25-1
size: NA
CDR3: CASSDRTSGRWDNEQFF

D: NA
J: TRBJ2-7
V: TRBV7-3
size: NA
CDR3: CASSLGPGRGGNEQYF

D: NA
J: TRBJ2-7
V: TRBV11-3
size: NA
CDR3: CASSPGEGSYEQYF

D: NA
J: TRBJ2-3
V: TRBV11-3
size: NA
CDR3: CASSYDQRADTQYF

D: NA
J: TRBJ2-2
V: TRBV5-6
size: NA
CDR3: CASSLQGANTGELFF

D: NA
J: TRBJ1-6
V: TRBV9
size: NA
CDR3: CASSAPGIGASPLHF

D: NA
J: TRBJ1-1
V: TRBV21-1
size: once
CDR3: CASSKSNYRGRGMNTEAFF

D: NA
J: TRBJ1-2
V: TRBV19
size: NA
CDR3: CASNGVGYTF

D: NA
J: TRBJ2-5
V: TRBV19
size: NA
CDR3: CASSITRGGGPQYF

D: NA
J: TRBJ1-4
V: TRBV7-9
size: NA
CDR3: CASSLVGAEKLFF

D: TRBD1
J: TRBJ1-2
V: TRBV11-2
size: once
CDR3: CASSLALPGGSYGYTF

D: TRBD1
J: TRBJ2-3
V: TRBV4-2
size: NA
CDR3: CASSQDQGTGGADTQYF

D: NA
J: TRBJ2-2
V: TRBV4-3
size: once
CDR3: CASSQDGHTGELFF

D: NA
J: TRBJ1-3
V: TRBV4-1
size: NA
CDR3: CASSVHNSGNTIYF

D: TRBD2
J: TRBJ2-3
V: TRBV10-3
size: NA
CDR3: CAISGLAASTDTQYF

D: NA
J: TRBJ2-2
V: TRBV7-9
size: NA
CDR3: CASSPSGRNTGELFF

D: NA
J: TRBJ1-1
V: TRBV7-9
size: NA
CDR3: CASSTGKNTEAFF

D: NA
J: TRBJ1-5
V: TRBV5-6
size: NA
CDR3: CASSLFGGGMGNQPQHF

D: NA
J: TRBJ2-1
V: TRBV11-1
size: NA
CDR3: CASSLVLADTYNEQFF

D: NA
J: TRBJ1-1
V: TRBV6-1
size: NA
CDR3: CASSPFGGLTEAFF

D: NA
J: TRBJ2-2
V: TRBV11-2
size: NA
CDR3: CASSFSSYGGANTGELFF

D: TRBD1
J: TRBJ1-5
V: TRBV6-1
size: NA
CDR3: CASSDNRGQGDQPQHF

D: TRBD2
J: TRBJ2-3
V: TRBV30
size: NA
CDR3: CAWSVMLTSGRTDTQYF

D: TRBD2
J: TRBJ2-1
V: TRBV5-1
size: NA
CDR3: CASSPGLGAYNEQFF

D: TRBD2
J: TRBJ2-1
V: TRBV6-1
size: NA
CDR3: CASSEEAAGGNEQFF

D: NA
J: TRBJ2-7
V: TRBV6-6
size: NA
CDR3: CAIQDNRYEQYF

D: NA
J: TRBJ2-3
V: TRBV6-5
size: NA
CDR3: CASSILGTDTQYF

D: TRBD1
J: TRBJ1-6
V: TRBV5-4
size: NA
CDR3: CASSLGTGESPLHF

D: NA
J: TRBJ2-1
V: TRBV19
size: once
CDR3: CASTFGARDSYNEQFF